This TCR beta chain was retrieved from a study of molecular identifiers for immune sequencing clone quantification. Study in general: Within a replicate experiment, RNA obtained from either around 20,000 or 99,000 naive CD8 cells was divided into five aliquots, and four of those aliquots were then sequenced.

This clonotype was seen ten or more times. The antigen is undetermined. Between about 19,000 and 1,100,000 sorted cells, with 10%, 30% or 50% RNA, yielded naive CD8 libraries. Germline V gene lookup returns CDR1 LNHNV and CDR2 YYDKDF (reference sequence). The CDR3 has 16 amino acids. Trimming took 2 bases from V and 3 from J; bases not matched to a gene: 7. Bulk libraries came from a prior protocol with listed TCR primers. TCRdb reprocessed the PCR reads via MiXCR and lists one record per CDR3 protein. Among 300,000 to 350,000 distinct CDR3 sequences listed, about 22% were seen once. Notes on the study in general: Over 97% of effector molecules, but under 1% in naive cells, were held by clones with more than 20 RNA copies.

V gene TRBV15 combines with J gene TRBJ2-7; TRBD1 matches at 10 bases. The clonotype originates from a human donor in good health. Some libraries in this study had Jurkat cell RNA spiked in. The specimen was naive CD8+ T cells from blood, with Jurkat cell RNA spiked in. As to subset: FACS-sorted CD8+CD4-CCR7+CD45RA+ naive T cells. The CDR3, as DNA: TGTGCCACCAGCAGATCCCCCGGGACAGGGGACTACGAGCAGTACTTC. Translated: CATSRSPGTGDYEQYF.